This entry lists 8 T cell receptor beta chains sequenced from one sample in a study of cytomegalovirus exposure and HLA in healthy donors. Method: immunoSEQ multiplex PCR; TCRdb's copy keeps in-frame clones and lacks some. The sample holds 120,000 or so clones, approximately 89% seen once. Sequencing was done on a sample of PBMCs. These receptor sequences come from a woman aged 18 to 35 in good health and CMV-seronegative.

The V and J genes are TRBV28 and TRBJ2-4, with D unclear. V was clipped by 3 bases and J by 0 bases, with 9 bases between them. From germline, CDR1 is MDHEN and CDR2 SYDVKM. The CDR3 is 15 residues long. As DNA, the CDR3 is TGTGCCAGCAGTTTGGCCTTTCTAGCCAAAAACATTCAGTACTTC. It yields the protein CASSLAFLAKNIQYF.

In its sample, this clone was seen a few times. The V and J genes are TRBV12-5 and TRBJ1-2, with TRBD1 matching over 7 bases. Germline V gene sequence: CDR1 LGHNT, CDR2 FRNRAP. The CDR3 contains 18 residues. The J segment lost 4 bases and the V segment lost 1 base, leaving 15 bases of the junction unmatched. CDR3 loop: CASGLAPPRDRGLYGYTF. The CDR3 DNA follows: TGTGCTAGTGGTTTGGCGCCCCCCCGGGACAGAGGCCTCTATGGCTACACCTTC. The whole variable domain, filled in from reference TRBV12-5 and TRBJ1-2, reads DARVTQTPRHKVTEMGQEVTMRCQPILGHNTVFWYRQTMMQGLELLAYFRNRAPLDDSGMPKDRFSAEMPDATLATLKIQPSEPRDSAVYFCASGLAPPRDRGLYGYTFGSGTRLTVV.

The genes are TRBV18 and TRBJ2-7, with 12 positions matching TRBD1. The CDR3 runs to 15 residues. The V segment lost 6 bases and the J segment 2 bases; nucleotides outside the gene matches: 5. Germline assignment: CDR1 KGHSH and CDR2 LQKENI. CDR3 residues: CASSGGTGGPYEQYF. CDR3 nucleotide sequence: TGTGCCAGCTCCGGGGGGACAGGGGGCCCCTACGAGCAGTACTTC.

The chain combines TRBV5-4 with TRBJ2-1; perhaps TRBD2 as D (7 bases). Germline V CDR1 and CDR2: SGHNT, YYREEE (reference sequence). The CDR3 consists of 17 residues. Between the trimmed V and J ends, which lost 7 bases and 8 bases, there was a span of 28 bases. CDR3 in amino acids: CASVHRGAGESSYEQFF. CDR3 DNA sequence: TGTGCCAGCGTTCATAGGGGGGCGGGAGAGAGCAGCTATGAGCAGTTCTTC. The full variable domain, rest sourced from reference TRBV5-4 and TRBJ2-1, is ETGVTQSPTHLIKTRGQQVTLRCSSQSGHNTVSWYQQALGQGPQFIFQYYREEENGRGNFPPRFSGLQFPNYSSELNVNALELDDSALYLCASVHRGAGESSYEQFFGPGTRLTVL.

The chain employs TRBV14 and TRBJ2-1, with 9 bases identical to TRBD2. Per germline, CDR1 SGHDN and CDR2 FVKESK. With 4 bases clipped from V and 4 bases from J, the junction kept 11 bases outside the gene matches. CDR3 length equals 17 residues. CDR3 DNA sequence: TGTGCCAGCAGCCCGCTAGGGGAAGCGGGGGGTTACAATGAGCAGTTCTTC. This encodes CASSPLGEAGGYNEQFF.

V gene TRBV5-1 combines with J gene TRBJ2-1, with 8 bases matching TRBD2. The CDR3 totals 15 residues. J was trimmed by 4 bases and V by 3 bases; bases with no gene match: 6. The V gene's germline CDR1 is SGHRS and CDR2 YFSETQ. This CDR3 reads CASSWIGGAYNEQFF. The CDR3 nucleotides read TGCGCCAGCAGCTGGATCGGGGGGGCGTACAATGAGCAGTTCTTC.

V gene TRBV5-4 combines with J gene TRBJ1-1, with 7 bases aligning to TRBD1. Per germline, CDR1 SGHNT and CDR2 YYREEE (reference sequence). V gave up 3 bases and J gave up 3 bases; unmatched junction bases: 11. CDR3 length equals 16 residues. This CDR3 is CASSSARQGDYTEAFF. As DNA, the CDR3 is TGTGCCAGCAGCTCGGCGCGACAGGGAGATTACACTGAAGCTTTCTTT.

V gene TRBV7-9 combines with J gene TRBJ1-2; D may be TRBD1 (6 bases). The CDR3 has 13 residues. The germline V gene encodes CDR1 SEHNR and CDR2 FQNEAQ (reference sequence). V lost 6 bases and J lost 5, with 13 bases in between. CDR3 loop: CASSSQGSYGYTF. The CDR3 nucleotides read TGTGCCAGCAGTTCCCAGGGGTCTTATGGCTACACCTTC.